This T cell receptor beta chain was identified in a study of PD-L1 blockade in urothelial cancer. For the study at large: Twenty-five of 29 patients were men who had bladder-origin urothelial cancer. Counts from blood samples showed a median of about 150,000 T cells.

Profiled with immunoSEQ multiplex PCR; TCRdb holds only in-frame clones, not every one. The data hold around 63,000 clones, with roughly 79% observed a single time. This CDR3 spans 14 amino acids. CDR1 is MNHEY and CDR2 is SVGAGI in the germline V gene. With V trimmed by 6 bases and J by 6 bases, 4 bases remained unmatched. This clone showed up just once. As for time point: pretreatment peripheral blood. Each patient gave between 1 and 8 samples of peripheral blood mononuclear cells, which were collected pretreatment and during treatment. This receptor was obtained from a man between 65 and 85 years old with urothelial cancer. The material sequenced was PBMCs, taken around atezolizumab (anti-PD-L1) treatment. The rearrangement links TRBV6-5 to TRBJ2-1; 11 bases agree with TRBD2. The CDR3 nucleotides are TGTGCCAGCAGAGTAGCGGGAGGGCTCAATGAGCAGTTCTTC. Translation gives CASRVAGGLNEQFF.